A selection of T cell receptor beta chains follows, all from one sample in a study of technical replicates of blood from a few donors. Libraries were prepared by immunoSEQ multiplex PCR; TCRdb keeps only in-frame clonotypes and omits some of them. The table includes around 92,000 clones, 90% to 96% detected once. Sequencing input: T cells isolated from PBMCs. These receptor sequences come from a human donor in good health. Each CDR3 is given with its conserved first and last residue. D genes are given only for firm matches. The size entry is marked missing in some rows and otherwise reads once, few, many or a size class.

j_gene: TRBJ2-1
d_gene: TRBD1
abundance: NA
v_gene: TRBV6-6
CDR3nt: TGTGCCAGCAGTTACTCGAAGGACAGGGCACATGAGCAGTTCTTC
CDR3aa: CASSYSKDRAHEQFF

j_gene: TRBJ1-4
d_gene: NA
abundance: NA
v_gene: TRBV7-9
CDR3nt: TGTGCCAGCAGCTTACCTCGGGGGGCAGGGGATGAAAAACTGTTTTTT
CDR3aa: CASSLPRGAGDEKLFF

j_gene: TRBJ2-1
d_gene: TRBD2
abundance: NA
v_gene: TRBV11-1
CDR3nt: TGTGCCAGCAGCTTCGTAGCGGGGGGTAGTAGTGAGCAGTTCTTC
CDR3aa: CASSFVAGGSSEQFF

j_gene: TRBJ1-2
d_gene: NA
abundance: NA
v_gene: TRBV5-1
CDR3nt: TGCGCCAGCAGCTTGGACGGCAGGGCGGACTATGGCTACACCTTC
CDR3aa: CASSLDGRADYGYTF

j_gene: TRBJ2-7
d_gene: TRBD1
abundance: once
v_gene: TRBV30
CDR3nt: TGTGCCTGGAGTCTAATTTGGGACAGGATGACCTCCTACGAGCAGTACTTC
CDR3aa: CAWSLIWDRMTSYEQYF

j_gene: TRBJ2-7
d_gene: TRBD1
abundance: NA
v_gene: TRBV11-3
CDR3nt: TGTGCCAGCAGCATCCGGGACAGCTGGCGGCAGTACTTC
CDR3aa: CASSIRDSWRQYF

j_gene: TRBJ2-5
d_gene: NA
abundance: NA
v_gene: TRBV19
CDR3nt: TGTGCCAGTAGTCCCATGAGGGATGATGTATCGGGGACCCAGTACTTC
CDR3aa: CASSPMRDDVSGTQYF

j_gene: TRBJ2-5
d_gene: NA
abundance: NA
v_gene: TRBV5-1
CDR3nt: TGCGCCAGCAGCTCGCGACAGGTTCAAGAGACCCAGTACTTC
CDR3aa: CASSSRQVQETQYF

j_gene: TRBJ1-1
d_gene: NA
abundance: NA
v_gene: TRBV4-1
CDR3nt: TGCGCCAGCAGCCAAGATGCGCTCGGGAACACTGAAGCTTTCTTT
CDR3aa: CASSQDALGNTEAFF

j_gene: TRBJ2-3
d_gene: TRBD1
abundance: NA
v_gene: TRBV7-3
CDR3nt: TGTGCCAGCAGCCCCAGTGACAGGGGGAGCACAGATACGCAGTATTTT
CDR3aa: CASSPSDRGSTDTQYF

j_gene: TRBJ2-5
d_gene: NA
abundance: NA
v_gene: TRBV28
CDR3nt: TGTGCCAGCAGTTTTATAGTAGAGACCCAGTACTTC
CDR3aa: CASSFIVETQYF

j_gene: TRBJ2-1
d_gene: TRBD2
abundance: once
v_gene: TRBV10-2
CDR3nt: TGCGCCAGCAGTACAAGACTAGCGGGGACATACAATGAGCAGTTCTTC
CDR3aa: CASSTRLAGTYNEQFF

j_gene: TRBJ2-6
d_gene: TRBD1
abundance: NA
v_gene: TRBV10-3
CDR3nt: TGTGCCATCAGTGTGGGACAGGGAACTGGGGCCAACGTCCTGACTTTC
CDR3aa: CAISVGQGTGANVLTF

j_gene: TRBJ2-1
d_gene: NA
abundance: once
v_gene: TRBV27
CDR3nt: TGTGCCAGCAGTTTTTTGAGGCCCAGACTGCACTCCTACAATGAGCAGTTCTTC
CDR3aa: CASSFLRPRLHSYNEQFF

j_gene: TRBJ2-3
d_gene: NA
abundance: NA
v_gene: TRBV11-3
CDR3nt: TGTGCCAGCAGCTTCCCCGGAGATACGCAGTATTTT
CDR3aa: CASSFPGDTQYF

j_gene: TRBJ2-1
d_gene: TRBD2
abundance: NA
v_gene: TRBV19
CDR3nt: TGTGCCAGTAAAGACATAGCGGGCGGCATCAGGGACAATGAGCAGTTCTTC
CDR3aa: CASKDIAGGIRDNEQFF

j_gene: TRBJ1-3
d_gene: NA
abundance: NA
v_gene: TRBV30
CDR3nt: TGTGCCTGGAGGGGGGGATCTGGAAACACCATATATTTT
CDR3aa: CAWRGGSGNTIYF

j_gene: TRBJ2-7
d_gene: NA
abundance: NA
v_gene: TRBV28
CDR3nt: TGTGCCAGCAGTTACAGGGCGGGGCAGTACTTC
CDR3aa: CASSYRAGQYF

j_gene: TRBJ1-1
d_gene: NA
abundance: NA
v_gene: TRBV11-3
CDR3nt: TGTGCCAGCAGCCCAACAGGGAAGGGCACTGAAGCTTTCTTT
CDR3aa: CASSPTGKGTEAFF

j_gene: TRBJ2-1
d_gene: NA
abundance: NA
v_gene: TRBV6-1
CDR3nt: TGTGCCAGCAGTGAATTCGAGGCCAACTCCTACAATGAGCAGTTCTTC
CDR3aa: CASSEFEANSYNEQFF